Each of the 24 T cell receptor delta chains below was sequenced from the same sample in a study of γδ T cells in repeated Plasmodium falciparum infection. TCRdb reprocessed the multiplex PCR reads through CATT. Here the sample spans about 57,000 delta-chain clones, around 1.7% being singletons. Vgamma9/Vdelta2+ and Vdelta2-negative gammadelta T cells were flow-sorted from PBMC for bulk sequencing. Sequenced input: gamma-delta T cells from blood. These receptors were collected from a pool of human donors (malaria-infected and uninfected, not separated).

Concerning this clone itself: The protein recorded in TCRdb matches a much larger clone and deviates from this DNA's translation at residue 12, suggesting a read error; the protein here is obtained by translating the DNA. In nucleotides, the CDR3 is TGTGCTCTTGGGTACCTAACGAGGGGACCCCCCAGGAGCACCGATAAACTCATCTTT. This codes for CALGYLTRGPPRSTDKLIF. The chain recombines TRDV1 with TRDJ1; possible D gene TRDD3, 5 bases. TCRdb records no J gene; here it was assigned by comparing the DNA to germline. The ends were cut back, 5 bases at V and 1 base at J, with 26 bases in the middle. The CDR3 runs 19 residues. The germline CDR1 and CDR2 sequences are TSWWSYY and QGS.

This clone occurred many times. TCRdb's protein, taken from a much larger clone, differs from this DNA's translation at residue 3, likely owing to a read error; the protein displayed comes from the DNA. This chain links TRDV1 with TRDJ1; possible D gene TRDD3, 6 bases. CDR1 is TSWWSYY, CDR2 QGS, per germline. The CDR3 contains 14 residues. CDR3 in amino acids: CAPEIPWGSGKLIF. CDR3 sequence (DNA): TGTGCACCTGAGATTCCTTGGGGATCTGGTAAACTCATCTTT.

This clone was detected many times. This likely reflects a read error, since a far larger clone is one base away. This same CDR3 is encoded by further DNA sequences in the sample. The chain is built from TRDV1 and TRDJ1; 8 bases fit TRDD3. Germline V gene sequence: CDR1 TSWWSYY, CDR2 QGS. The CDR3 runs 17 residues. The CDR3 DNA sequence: TGTGCCCTTGGCTGGGGGAACACCCTTCAGTACACCGATAAACTCATCTTT. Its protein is CALGWGNTLQYTDKLIF.

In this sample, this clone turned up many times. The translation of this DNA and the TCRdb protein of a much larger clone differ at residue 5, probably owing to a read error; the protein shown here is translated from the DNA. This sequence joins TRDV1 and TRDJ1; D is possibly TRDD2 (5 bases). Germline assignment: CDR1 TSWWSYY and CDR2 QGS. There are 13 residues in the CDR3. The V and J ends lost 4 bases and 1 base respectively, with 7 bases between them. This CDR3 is CALGVLTTDKLIF. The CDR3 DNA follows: TGTGCTCTTGGGGTCCTAACCACCGATAAACTCATCTTT.

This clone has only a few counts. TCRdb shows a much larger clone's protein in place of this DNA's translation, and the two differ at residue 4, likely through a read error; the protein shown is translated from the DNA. Here the CDR3 DNA reads TGTGCTCTACCCTATCGGGTCTCCGATAAACTCATCTTT. Amino acids: CALPYRVSDKLIF. This sequence joins TRDV1 and TRDJ1; D is undetermined. Trimming pared 9 bases from V and 3 bases from J, leaving 14 bases between. There are 13 residues in the CDR3. CDR1 is TSWWSYY and CDR2 is QGS in the germline V gene.

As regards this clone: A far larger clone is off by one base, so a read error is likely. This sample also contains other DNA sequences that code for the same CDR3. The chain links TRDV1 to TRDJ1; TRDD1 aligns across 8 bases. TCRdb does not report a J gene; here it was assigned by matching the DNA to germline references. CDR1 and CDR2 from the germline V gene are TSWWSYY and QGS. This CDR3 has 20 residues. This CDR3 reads CALGSPTEIVGDRYTDKLIF. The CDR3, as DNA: TGTGCTCTTGGGTCTCCTACTGAAATAGTAGGGGATCGGTACACTGATAAACTCATCTTT.

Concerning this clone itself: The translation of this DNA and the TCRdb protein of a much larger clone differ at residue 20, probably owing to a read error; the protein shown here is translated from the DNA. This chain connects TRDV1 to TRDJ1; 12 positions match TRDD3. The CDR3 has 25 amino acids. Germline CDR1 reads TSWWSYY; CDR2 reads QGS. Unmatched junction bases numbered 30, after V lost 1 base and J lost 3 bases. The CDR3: CALGEPSSPPPGGYAVPCYADKLIF. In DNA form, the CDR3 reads TGTGCTCTTGGGGAACCCTCTTCCCCTCCCCCTGGGGGATACGCGGTCCCATGCTACGCCGATAAACTCATCTTT.

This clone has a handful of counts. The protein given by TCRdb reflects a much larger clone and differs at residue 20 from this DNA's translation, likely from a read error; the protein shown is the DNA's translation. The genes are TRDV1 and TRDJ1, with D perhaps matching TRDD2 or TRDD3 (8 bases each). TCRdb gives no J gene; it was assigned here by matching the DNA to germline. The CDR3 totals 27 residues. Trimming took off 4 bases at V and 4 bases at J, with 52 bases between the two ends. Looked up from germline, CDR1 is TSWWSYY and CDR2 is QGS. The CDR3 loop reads CALGGHRISLSSYPTLYWGDGIDKLIF. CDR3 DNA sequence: TGTGCTCTTGGGGGTCATCGGATCTCCCTTTCTTCCTACCCAACCCTCTACTGGGGGGATGGAATCGATAAACTCATCTTT.

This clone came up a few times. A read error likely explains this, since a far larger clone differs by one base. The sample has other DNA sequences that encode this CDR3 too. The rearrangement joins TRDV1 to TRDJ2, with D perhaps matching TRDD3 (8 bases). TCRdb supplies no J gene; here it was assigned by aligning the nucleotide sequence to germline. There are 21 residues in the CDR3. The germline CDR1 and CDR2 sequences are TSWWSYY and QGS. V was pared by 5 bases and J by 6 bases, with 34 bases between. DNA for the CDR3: TGTGCTCTTGGGTTTTCCTACCTGCAAGACCTAGGGGATACTCGGGCAGCACAACTCTTCTTT. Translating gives CALGFSYLQDLGDTRAAQLFF.

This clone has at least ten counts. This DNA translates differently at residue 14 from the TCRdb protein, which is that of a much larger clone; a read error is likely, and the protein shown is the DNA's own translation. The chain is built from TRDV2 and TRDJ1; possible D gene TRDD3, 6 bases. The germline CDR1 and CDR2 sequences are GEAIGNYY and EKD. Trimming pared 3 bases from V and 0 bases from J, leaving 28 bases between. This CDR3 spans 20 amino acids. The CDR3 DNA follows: TGTGCCTGTGACCATCCTCAATCCTGGGGATCATCTGCGCACACCGATAAACTCATCTTT. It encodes CACDHPQSWGSSAHTDKLIF.

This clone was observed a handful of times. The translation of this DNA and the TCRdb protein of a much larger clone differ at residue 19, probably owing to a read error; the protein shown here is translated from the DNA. The CDR3 DNA follows: TGTGCTCTTGGGGCCCCCTTCCTGACCGGGTCTGAGAGACGTTGCACCGATAAACACATCTTT. It translates to CALGAPFLTGSERRCTDKHIF. No J gene call was made, and the V gene is TRDV1; the D call TRDD3 from the table was never checked on the DNA. The CDR3 consists of 21 residues. The germline CDR1 and CDR2 sequences are TSWWSYY and QGS.

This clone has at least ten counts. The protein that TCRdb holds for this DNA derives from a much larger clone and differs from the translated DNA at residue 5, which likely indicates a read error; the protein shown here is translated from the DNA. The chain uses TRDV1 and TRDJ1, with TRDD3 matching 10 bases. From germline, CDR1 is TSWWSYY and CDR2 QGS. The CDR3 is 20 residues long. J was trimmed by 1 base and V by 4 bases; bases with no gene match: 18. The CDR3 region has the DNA TGTGCTCTTGGGGGACTTTTCTTCCTACGGGGGATACGATCCACCGATAAACTCATCTTT. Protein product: CALGGLFFLRGIRSTDKLIF.

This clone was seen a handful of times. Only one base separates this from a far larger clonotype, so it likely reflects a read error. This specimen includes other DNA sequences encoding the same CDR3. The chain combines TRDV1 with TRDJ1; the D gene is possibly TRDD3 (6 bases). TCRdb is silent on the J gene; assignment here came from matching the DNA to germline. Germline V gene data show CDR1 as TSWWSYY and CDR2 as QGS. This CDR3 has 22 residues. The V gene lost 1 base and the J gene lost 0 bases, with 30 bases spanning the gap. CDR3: CALGEPRRRDTRTPFHTDKLIF. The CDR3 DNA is TGTGCTCTTGGGGAACCTCGGAGAAGAGATACGCGGACACCGTTCCACACCGATAAACTCATCTTT.

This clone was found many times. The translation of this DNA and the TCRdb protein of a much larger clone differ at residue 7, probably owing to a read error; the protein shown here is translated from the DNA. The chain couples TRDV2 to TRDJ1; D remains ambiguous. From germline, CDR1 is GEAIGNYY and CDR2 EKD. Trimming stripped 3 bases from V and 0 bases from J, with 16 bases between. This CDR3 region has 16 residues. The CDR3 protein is CACDDLEEFYTDKLIF. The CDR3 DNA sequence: TGTGCCTGTGACGATCTGGAGGAGTTCTACACCGATAAACTCATCTTT.

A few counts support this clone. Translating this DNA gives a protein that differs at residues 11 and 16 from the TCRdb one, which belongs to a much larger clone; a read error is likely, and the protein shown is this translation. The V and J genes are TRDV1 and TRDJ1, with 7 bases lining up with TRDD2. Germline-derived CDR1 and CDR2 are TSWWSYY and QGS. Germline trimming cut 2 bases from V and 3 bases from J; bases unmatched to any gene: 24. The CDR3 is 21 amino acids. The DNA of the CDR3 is TGTGCTCTTGGGGAAGTTTCCTACGGGGGGGCGTACTCTCTGTACGCCGATAAACTCATCTTT. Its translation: CALGEVSYGGAYSLYADKLIF.

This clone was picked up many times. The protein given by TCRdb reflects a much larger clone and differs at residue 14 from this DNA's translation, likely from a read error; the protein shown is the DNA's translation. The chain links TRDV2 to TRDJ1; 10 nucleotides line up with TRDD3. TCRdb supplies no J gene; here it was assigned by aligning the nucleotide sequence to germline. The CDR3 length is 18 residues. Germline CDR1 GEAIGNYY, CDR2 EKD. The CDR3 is CACDHSSLGDPYTNKLIF. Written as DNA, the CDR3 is TGTGCCTGTGACCATTCTTCACTGGGGGATCCGTACACCAATAAACTCATCTTT.

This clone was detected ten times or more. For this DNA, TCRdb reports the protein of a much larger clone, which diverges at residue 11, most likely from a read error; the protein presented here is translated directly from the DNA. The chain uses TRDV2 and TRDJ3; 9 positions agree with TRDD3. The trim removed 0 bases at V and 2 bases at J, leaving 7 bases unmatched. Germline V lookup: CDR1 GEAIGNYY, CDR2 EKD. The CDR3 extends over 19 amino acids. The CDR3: CACDTADWGSPWDTRQMFF. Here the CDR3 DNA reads TGTGCCTGTGACACCGCGGACTGGGGGAGCCCCTGGGACACCCGACAGATGTTTTTC.

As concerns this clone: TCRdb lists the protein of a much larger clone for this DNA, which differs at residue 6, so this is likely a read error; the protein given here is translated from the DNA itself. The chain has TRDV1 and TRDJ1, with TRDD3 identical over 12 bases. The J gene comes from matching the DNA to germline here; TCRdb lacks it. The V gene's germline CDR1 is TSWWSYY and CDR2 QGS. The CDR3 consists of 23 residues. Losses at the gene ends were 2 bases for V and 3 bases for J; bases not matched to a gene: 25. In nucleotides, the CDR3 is TGTGCTCTTGGGGAATGCTTAAAAGCCTTCCTATTCTTGCTGGGGGATACGCCCGATAAACTCATCTTT. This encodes CALGECLKAFLFLLGDTPDKLIF.

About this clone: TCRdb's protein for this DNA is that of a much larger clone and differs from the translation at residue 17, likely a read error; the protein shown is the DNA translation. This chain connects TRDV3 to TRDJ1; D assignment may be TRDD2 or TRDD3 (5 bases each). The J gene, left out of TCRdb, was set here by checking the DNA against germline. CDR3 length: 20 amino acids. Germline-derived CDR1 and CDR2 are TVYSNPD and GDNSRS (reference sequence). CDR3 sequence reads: CAFSPLPTPWVPGRTDILIF. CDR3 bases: TGTGCCTTTAGCCCGCTTCCCACCCCCTGGGTCCCCGGTCGTACCGATATACTCATCTTT.

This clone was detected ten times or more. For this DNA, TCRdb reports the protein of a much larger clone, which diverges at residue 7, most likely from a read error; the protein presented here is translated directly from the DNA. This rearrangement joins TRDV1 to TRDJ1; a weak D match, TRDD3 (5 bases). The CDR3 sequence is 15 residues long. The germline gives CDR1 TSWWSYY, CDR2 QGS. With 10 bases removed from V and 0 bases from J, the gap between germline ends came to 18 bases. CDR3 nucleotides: TGTGCTCCTGTGAGGGGACATACGTACACCGATAAACTCATCTTT. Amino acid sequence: CAPVRGHTYTDKLIF.

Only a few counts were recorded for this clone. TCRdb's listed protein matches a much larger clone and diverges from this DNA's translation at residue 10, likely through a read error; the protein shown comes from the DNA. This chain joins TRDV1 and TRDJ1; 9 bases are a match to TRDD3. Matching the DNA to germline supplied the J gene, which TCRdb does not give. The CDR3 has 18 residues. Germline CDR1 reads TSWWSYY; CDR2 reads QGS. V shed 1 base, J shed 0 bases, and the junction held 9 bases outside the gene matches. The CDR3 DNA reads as TGTGCTCTTGGGGAACGGACTGGGGGAAGTGAGTACACCGATAAACTCATCTTT. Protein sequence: CALGERTGGSEYTDKLIF.

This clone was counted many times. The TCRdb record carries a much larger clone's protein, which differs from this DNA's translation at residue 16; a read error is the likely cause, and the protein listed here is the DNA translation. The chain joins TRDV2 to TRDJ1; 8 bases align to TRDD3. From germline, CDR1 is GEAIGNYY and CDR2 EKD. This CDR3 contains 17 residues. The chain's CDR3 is CACDTLQGIPYTDKLTF. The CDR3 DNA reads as TGTGCCTGTGACACCCTCCAGGGGATACCTTACACCGATAAACTCACCTTT.

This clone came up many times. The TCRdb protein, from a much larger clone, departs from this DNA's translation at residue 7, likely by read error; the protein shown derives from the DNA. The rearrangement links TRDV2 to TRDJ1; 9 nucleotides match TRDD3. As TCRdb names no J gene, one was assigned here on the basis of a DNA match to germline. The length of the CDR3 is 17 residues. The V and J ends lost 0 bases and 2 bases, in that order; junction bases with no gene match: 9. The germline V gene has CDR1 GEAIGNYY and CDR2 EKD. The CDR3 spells CACDTEGGYFRTDKLIF. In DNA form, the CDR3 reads TGTGCCTGTGACACCGAGGGGGGATACTTTCGGACCGATAAACTCATCTTT.

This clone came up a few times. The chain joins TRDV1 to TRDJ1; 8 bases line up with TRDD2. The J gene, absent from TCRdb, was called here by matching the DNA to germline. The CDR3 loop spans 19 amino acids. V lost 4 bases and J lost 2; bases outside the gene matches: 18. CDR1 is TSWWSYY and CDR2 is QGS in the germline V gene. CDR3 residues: CALGAVFLPFTGKTDKLIF. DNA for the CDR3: TGTGCTCTTGGGGCCGTCTTCCTACCTTTTACTGGGAAGACCGATAAACTCATCTTT.